The sequence of this T cell receptor (beta chain) was determined in a study of a mutant IDH1 vaccine in newly diagnosed glioma. Overall study: The start of vaccination came 4-6 weeks after radiotherapy alone, or with temozolomide cycles. Every participant had undergone radiotherapy, temozolomide, or both before, and most underwent both.

Time point in this sample: week 35, safety follow-up. The investigators gave 300 ug of mutant IDH1 20-mer peptide in each vaccine dose, together with topical imiquimod. Patients in the study were vaccinated eight times, receiving shots in weeks 1, 3, 5, 7, 11, 15, 19 and 23. With regard to this clone: Antigen unknown.

Assay: immunoSEQ multiplex PCR; the TCRdb copy retains only in-frame clones and omits some. Here the sample spans about 69,000 clones, more than 75% being singletons. The CDR3 is 15 amino acids. Germline V gives CDR1 MNHEY, CDR2 SVGAGI. Trimming took 0 bases from V and 8 from J, leaving 16 bases between them. Overall study findings and caveats: Pseudoprogression appeared unlinked to shifts in leading peripheral T cell clonotypes.

V is TRBV6-5 and J is TRBJ1-2; D gene unclear. Sample: PBMCs, taken from a glioma patient whose treatment included an IDH1 peptide vaccine. The sequence was collected from a man under 40 with glioma. CDR3 in DNA: TGTGCCAGCAGTTACTCATCCTTAGTGAACGGCGGCTACACCTTC. Its protein is CASSYSSLVNGGYTF.